This is a list of T cell receptor beta chains from one sample in a study of OX40 agonist ivuxolimab in advanced cancers. Data came from immunoSEQ multiplex PCR; TCRdb stores just in-frame clones and leaves some out. The sample lists 30,000 or so clones; approximately 86% were seen once. The sample in question was CD4+ or CD8+ T cells sorted from blood, obtained in a trial of the OX40 agonist ivuxolimab. Source of these receptors: an adult with an advanced solid tumor such as melanoma, head and neck, liver or kidney cancer. Each CDR3 is given with its conserved first and last residue. D genes are given only for firm matches. Size is omitted from some rows. Given values are once, few, many or a class for expanded clones.

CASRPDRGANHETQHF	.	.	TRBV28
CASTRGVNTEAFF	.	.	TRBV28
CASSSTGQGNEKLFF	.	TRBD1	TRBV27
CASSLEEGASLGDEQFF	large	TRBD1	TRBV28
CASSHTLGHTEAFF	few	.	TRBV28
CASSLGPGPGANEQFF	.	.	TRBV7-8
CASHRGNEQFF	.	TRBD1	TRBV5-5
CASSLRRERDTQYF	.	TRBD2	TRBV5-6
CASSLIAGSSTDTQYF	.	TRBD2	TRBV6-4
CARRGEGYEQYF	.	.	TRBV6-5
CASSLYREYEQYF	.	.	TRBV4-3
CASSQQLAGGPHEQFF	.	TRBD2	TRBV4-1
CASSPGTGVETQYF	.	TRBD1	TRBV7-9
CASSLSGQVEKAFF	.	TRBD1	TRBV5-4
CASSLRTGLGYTF	.	TRBD1	TRBV28
CASSQDGQSTYNEQFF	.	.	TRBV4-3
CASSQIAEPGDEQYF	.	.	TRBV4-1